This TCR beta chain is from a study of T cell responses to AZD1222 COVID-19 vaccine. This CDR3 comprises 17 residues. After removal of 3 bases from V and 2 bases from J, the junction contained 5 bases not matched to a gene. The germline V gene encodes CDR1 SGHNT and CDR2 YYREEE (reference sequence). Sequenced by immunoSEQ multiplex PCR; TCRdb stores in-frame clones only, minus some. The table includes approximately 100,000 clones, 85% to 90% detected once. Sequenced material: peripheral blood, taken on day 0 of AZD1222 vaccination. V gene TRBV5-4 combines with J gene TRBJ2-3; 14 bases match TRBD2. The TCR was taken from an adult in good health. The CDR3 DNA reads TGTGCCAGCAGCTCGGGACTAGCGGGGGCCTACACAGATACGCAGTATTTT. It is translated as CASSSGLAGAYTDTQYF.